These 27 T cell receptor beta chains came from one sample sequenced in a study of T cell responses to AZD1222 COVID-19 vaccine. The method was immunoSEQ multiplex PCR; TCRdb's version includes in-frame clones alone and lacks a portion of them. The table records roughly 96,000 clones, approximately 90% of them present only once. Sequences were derived from peripheral blood, sampled on day 0 of AZD1222 vaccination. Source of these receptors: an adult in good health.

CDR3 region: CASSSQGFGDQPQHF. The DNA for the CDR3 is TGTGCCAGCAGTTCACAGGGGTTTGGAGATCAGCCCCAGCATTTT. This sequence joins TRBV28 and TRBJ1-5; 7 nucleotides align to TRBD1. Germline values: CDR1 MDHEN, CDR2 SYDVKM. J was trimmed by 5 bases and V by 4 bases; bases with no gene match: 8. This CDR3 is built from 15 residues.

This chain joins TRBV2 and TRBJ1-5; D not certain. Trimming left V 0 bases short and J 11 bases short, with 14 bases between. CDR1 is SNHLY, CDR2 FYNNEI, per germline. The CDR3 sequence is 14 residues long. The CDR3 coding sequence is TGTGCCAGCAGTGAAGCGAACGGCCCACAATCCCAGCATTTT. Translated: CASSEANGPQSQHF. Drawing the rest from reference TRBV2 and TRBJ1-5, the complete variable domain is EPEVTQTPSHQVTQMGQEVILRCVPISNHLYFYWYRQILGQKVEFLVSFYNNEISEKSEIFDDQFSVERPDGSNFTLKIRSTKLEDSAMYFCASSEANGPQSQHFGDGTRLSIL.

The chain is built from TRBV11-2 and TRBJ1-4; a weak D match, TRBD1 (5 bases). The V end was cut by 2 bases, the J end by 5 bases, with 9 bases between. This CDR3 has 14 residues. Germline V gene sequence: CDR1 SGHAT, CDR2 FQNNGV. In DNA, the CDR3 is TGTGCCAGCAGCTTAACTTGGGGCAATGAAAAACTGTTTTTT. Its translation: CASSLTWGNEKLFF.

The chain joins TRBV19 to TRBJ1-1; unclear D gene. Germline lookup yields CDR1 LNHDA and CDR2 SQIVND (reference sequence). V lost 0 bases and J 7 bases, leaving 6 bases between the germline ends. The CDR3 sequence is 12 residues long. The CDR3 protein is CASSIETGEAFF. CDR3 nucleotide sequence: TGTGCCAGTAGTATAGAGACGGGTGAAGCTTTCTTT. Full variable domain (remainder filled in from reference TRBV19 and TRBJ1-1): DGGITQSPKYLFRKEGQNVTLSCEQNLNHDAMYWYRQDPGQGLRLIYYSQIVNDFQKGDIAEGYSVSREKKESFPLTVTSAQKNPTAFYLCASSIETGEAFFGQGTRLTVV.

The chain has TRBV21-1 and TRBJ2-7; TRBD1 is the table's D call, not checked against the DNA. TRBV21-1 is designated a pseudogene. The CDR3 spans 17 residues. CDR3 loop: CASSISIRQGAIHEQYF. The CDR3 nucleotides are TGTGCCAGCAGCATATCGATCAGGCAGGGTGCTATTCACGAGCAGTACTTC.

V and J are TRBV5-3 and TRBJ2-1; TRBD1 agrees at 10 bases. TRBV5-3 is known as an ORF, though its function is uncertain. J lost 4 bases, V lost 0 bases, and 4 bases had no gene match. The CDR3 contains 16 residues. The CDR3 nucleotides are TGTGCCAGAAGCTTGGCCAAGGGACAGGGGTACAATGAGCAGTTCTTC. It yields the protein CARSLAKGQGYNEQFF.

V is TRBV6-5 and J is TRBJ1-2, with a weak D call TRBD1 (5 bases). This CDR3 comprises 12 residues. V dropped 0 bases and J dropped 7 bases, with 6 bases sitting between them. Germline V gene sequence: CDR1 MNHEY, CDR2 SVGAGI. CDR3 sequence reads: CASSYSGTGYTF. The CDR3 DNA sequence: TGTGCCAGCAGTTACTCAGGGACTGGCTACACCTTC.

The rearrangement uses TRBV18 and TRBJ1-6; weak D call: TRBD1 (5 bases). The CDR3 loop spans 13 amino acids. The germline V gene encodes CDR1 KGHSH and CDR2 LQKENI. Trimming pared 2 bases from V and 8 bases from J, leaving 7 bases between. Here the CDR3 reads CASSPGADSPLHF. Here the CDR3 DNA reads TGTGCCAGCTCACCAGGGGCTGATTCACCCCTCCACTTT. The full variable domain, rest sourced from reference TRBV18 and TRBJ1-6, is NAGVMQNPRHLVRRRGQEARLRCSPMKGHSHVYWYRQLPEEGLKFMVYLQKENIIDESGMPKERFSAEFPKEGPSILRIQQVVRGDSAAYFCASSPGADSPLHFGNGTRLTVT.

The chain uses TRBV24-1 and TRBJ1-2; 12 positions match TRBD1. The germline V gene encodes CDR1 KGHDR and CDR2 SFDVKD. Losses at the gene ends were 5 bases for V and 7 bases for J; bases not matched to a gene: 7. The CDR3 covers 15 residues. The CDR3, as DNA: TGTGCCACCAGTGGACCGGGACAGGGGGCACGTGGCTACACCTTC. Its protein product is CATSGPGQGARGYTF.

J is TRBJ1-6 and V is TRBV4-1; perhaps TRBD1 as D (6 bases). Trimming shortened V by 3 bases and J by 5 bases, and 11 bases separated the two germline ends. This CDR3 has 15 residues. Germline CDR1 and CDR2: MGHRA and YSYEKL. The CDR3 spells CASSHGDTHNSPLHF. The CDR3 DNA reads TGCGCCAGCAGCCACGGGGACACCCATAATTCACCCCTCCACTTT.

The chain couples TRBV10-3 to TRBJ1-1; D is possibly TRBD1 (5 bases). The CDR3 length is 14 residues. CDR1 ENHRY and CDR2 SYGVKD come from the germline V gene. Trimming left V 6 bases short and J 3 bases short, with 14 bases between. The CDR3 sequence: CAISRTRGDTEAFF. CDR3 nucleotide sequence: TGTGCCATCAGCAGGACACGGGGGGACACTGAAGCTTTCTTT.

The chain is built from TRBV9 and TRBJ1-2; D ambiguous. The V end was cut by 3 bases, the J end by 6 bases, with 6 bases between. The CDR3 runs 11 residues. CDR1 and CDR2 (germline): SGDLS, YYNGEE. In DNA form, the CDR3 reads TGTGCCAGCAGCGCGTACGATGGCTACACCTTC. Translated: CASSAYDGYTF.

This rearrangement joins TRBV5-4 to TRBJ2-5; D is unresolved. The germline CDR1 and CDR2 sequences are SGHNT and YYREEE (reference sequence). The CDR3 sequence is 14 residues long. V was clipped by 4 bases and J by 0 bases, with 10 bases between them. In nucleotides, the CDR3 is TGTGCCAGCAGCCAACAGCAGAACCAAGAGACCCAGTACTTC. It yields the protein CASSQQQNQETQYF.

The rearrangement uses TRBV28 and TRBJ1-5, with D maybe TRBD1 (5 bases). Looked up from germline, CDR1 is MDHEN and CDR2 is SYDVKM. The ends were cut back, 6 bases at V and 0 bases at J, with 30 bases in the middle. The CDR3 sequence is 21 residues long. As DNA, the CDR3 is TGTGCCAGCAGGACCCCCAACTCCGACGGGGCCAGCCTCTATAGCAATCAGCCCCAGCATTTT. Translation gives CASRTPNSDGASLYSNQPQHF.

This chain joins TRBV4-1 and TRBJ2-5, with 12 bases fitting TRBD1. This CDR3 is 17 amino acids long. The ends lost 2 bases at V and 5 bases at J; junction bases unmatched: 9. Germline CDR1 MGHRA, CDR2 YSYEKL. The DNA of the CDR3 is TGCGCCAGCAGCCAATTCCTGGGACAGGGGGCGCGGGAGACCCAGTACTTC. Translation gives CASSQFLGQGARETQYF.

The chain uses TRBV19 and TRBJ2-1, with 8 positions matching TRBD2. J was trimmed by 8 bases and V by 2 bases; bases with no gene match: 2. Germline CDR1 reads LNHDA; CDR2 reads SQIVND (reference sequence). The CDR3 consists of 13 residues. The CDR3 is CASSISGSYEQFF. In DNA form, the CDR3 reads TGTGCCAGTAGTATAAGCGGGAGTTATGAGCAGTTCTTC.

J is TRBJ1-2 and V is TRBV19, with D uncertain. Germline values: CDR1 LNHDA, CDR2 SQIVND (reference sequence). The CDR3 covers 13 residues. V was clipped by 3 bases and J by 0 bases, with 5 bases between them. CDR3 loop: CASSILANYGYTF. CDR3 nucleotide sequence: TGTGCCAGTAGTATCTTAGCTAACTATGGCTACACCTTC. Based on the CDR3 plus reference TRBV19 and TRBJ1-2, the full variable domain is DGGITQSPKYLFRKEGQNVTLSCEQNLNHDAMYWYRQDPGQGLRLIYYSQIVNDFQKGDIAEGYSVSREKKESFPLTVTSAQKNPTAFYLCASSILANYGYTFGSGTRLTVV.

This chain uses TRBV9 with TRBJ2-3; 13 bases agree with TRBD2. The CDR3 has 17 residues. Germline-derived CDR1 and CDR2 are SGDLS and YYNGEE. J lost 6 bases, V lost 3 bases, and 10 bases had no gene match. The CDR3 here is CASSASGLAGVADTQYF. The CDR3 bases are TGTGCCAGCAGCGCTTCAGGACTAGCGGGAGTGGCGGATACGCAGTATTTT.

The CDR3 DNA reads TGCGCCAGCAGCCAAGAAGCCAGGGGGCGGTACGAGCAGTACTTC. Translating gives CASSQEARGRYEQYF. V gene TRBV4-1 combines with J gene TRBJ2-7; TRBD1 matches at 8 bases. This CDR3 is 15 amino acids long. Germline V CDR1 and CDR2: MGHRA, YSYEKL. V lost 0 bases to trimming and J lost 4 bases; unmatched junction nucleotides: 5.

V usage is TRBV6-2 or TRBV6-3 and J usage is TRBJ2-7; a possible D gene is TRBD2 (6 bases). From germline, CDR1 is MNHEY and CDR2 SVGEGT. The CDR3 contains 13 residues. V lost 2 bases and J 2 bases, leaving 7 bases between the germline ends. This CDR3 is CASSYPGAYEQYF. The DNA of the CDR3 is TGTGCCAGCAGTTACCCGGGAGCCTACGAGCAGTACTTC.

A single count supports this clone. The chain is built from TRBV7-9 and TRBJ1-5, with TRBD1 as a possible D gene (5 bases). The V gene's germline CDR1 is SEHNR and CDR2 FQNEAQ (reference sequence). The CDR3 spans 14 residues. With 0 bases removed from V and 8 bases from J, the gap between germline ends came to 11 bases. The CDR3 loop is CASSLAGVGKPQHF. The DNA of the CDR3 is TGTGCCAGCAGCTTAGCGGGGGTTGGTAAGCCCCAGCATTTT.

The chain employs TRBV10-3 and TRBJ1-2; perhaps TRBD1 as D (6 bases). CDR1 is ENHRY and CDR2 is SYGVKD in the germline V gene. V gave up 3 bases and J gave up 2 bases, with 13 bases separating them. The CDR3 has 15 residues. The CDR3 nucleotides read TGTGCCATCAGTGAAGGTCAGGGGCGAAACTATGGCTACACCTTC. Its protein is CAISEGQGRNYGYTF.

The CDR3 sequence: CASSIAVRQGVSDTEAFF. The CDR3 DNA follows: TGTGCCAGTAGTATAGCAGTTCGGCAGGGGGTGAGTGATACTGAAGCTTTCTTT. V usage is TRBV19 and J usage is TRBJ1-1, with 7 bases that match TRBD1. Germline CDR1 is LNHDA and CDR2 is SQIVND (reference sequence). CDR3 size: 18 residues. Losses at the gene ends were 1 base for V and 5 bases for J; bases not matched to a gene: 16. The complete variable domain, with remaining parts taken from reference TRBV19 and TRBJ1-1, reads DGGITQSPKYLFRKEGQNVTLSCEQNLNHDAMYWYRQDPGQGLRLIYYSQIVNDFQKGDIAEGYSVSREKKESFPLTVTSAQKNPTAFYLCASSIAVRQGVSDTEAFFGQGTRLTVV.

The gene calls are TRBV5-1 and TRBJ1-1; D is undetermined. Between the trimmed V and J ends, which lost 0 bases and 4 bases, there was a span of 16 bases. This CDR3 is 16 amino acids long. The germline V gene has CDR1 SGHRS and CDR2 YFSETQ. CDR3 coding DNA: TGCGCCAGCAGCTTGGCCTCTTTATGGGAGCGCACTGAAGCTTTCTTT. This gives the protein CASSLASLWERTEAFF.

CDR3 in amino acids: CASDIAGGGYEQYF. CDR3 DNA: TGTGCCAGCGATATAGCGGGAGGGGGCTACGAGCAGTACTTC. This chain links TRBV2 with TRBJ2-7, with 11 positions matching TRBD2. Germline V gene sequence: CDR1 SNHLY, CDR2 FYNNEI. The CDR3 totals 14 residues. Trimming at V came to 8 bases and at J to 3 bases, leaving 6 bases not matched to a gene. Complete variable domain (other parts from reference TRBV2 and TRBJ2-7): EPEVTQTPSHQVTQMGQEVILRCVPISNHLYFYWYRQILGQKVEFLVSFYNNEISEKSEIFDDQFSVERPDGSNFTLKIRSTKLEDSAMYFCASDIAGGGYEQYFGPGTRLTVT.

The chain couples TRBV7-8 to TRBJ2-7; unclear D gene. This CDR3 is built from 17 residues. CDR1 is SGHVS and CDR2 is FQNEAQ in the germline V gene. Trimming cost V 2 bases and J 3 bases, with 20 bases left between them. The CDR3 spells CASSLRSVGRAYYEQYF. The CDR3, as DNA: TGTGCCAGCAGCTTAAGGTCGGTGGGCAGAGCCTACTACGAGCAGTACTTC.

The rearrangement links TRBV7-2 to TRBJ1-6; tentative D call: TRBD1 (6 bases). The CDR3 sequence is 15 residues long. The V gene lost 9 bases and the J gene lost 6 bases, with 18 bases spanning the gap. Germline V CDR1 and CDR2: SGHTA, FQGNSA. Here the CDR3 DNA reads TGTGCCAGTCAACCGGGTGAGGGGGGTAATTCACCCCTCCACTTT. As protein: CASQPGEGGNSPLHF.